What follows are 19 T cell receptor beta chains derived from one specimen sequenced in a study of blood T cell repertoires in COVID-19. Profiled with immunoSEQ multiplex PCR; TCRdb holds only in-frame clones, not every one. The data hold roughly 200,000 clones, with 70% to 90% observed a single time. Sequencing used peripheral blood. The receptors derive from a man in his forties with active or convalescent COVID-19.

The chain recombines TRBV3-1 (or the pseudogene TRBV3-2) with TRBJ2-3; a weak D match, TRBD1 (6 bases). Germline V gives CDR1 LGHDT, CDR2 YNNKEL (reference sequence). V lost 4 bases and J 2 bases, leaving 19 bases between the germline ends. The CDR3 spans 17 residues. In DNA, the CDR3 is TGTGCCAGCAGCCTGGGAAGGGGGACGGTAAACACAGATACGCAGTATTTT. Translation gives CASSLGRGTVNTDTQYF.

The CDR3 DNA is TGCGCCAGCAGTGACCAGAACACTGAAGCTTTCTTT. Its protein is CASSDQNTEAFF. The chain joins TRBV10-1 to TRBJ1-1; no definite D call. CDR1 is WNHNN, CDR2 SYGVQD, per germline (reference sequence). This CDR3 has 12 residues. V was shortened by 3 bases and J by 1 base, with 3 bases between the two germline ends.

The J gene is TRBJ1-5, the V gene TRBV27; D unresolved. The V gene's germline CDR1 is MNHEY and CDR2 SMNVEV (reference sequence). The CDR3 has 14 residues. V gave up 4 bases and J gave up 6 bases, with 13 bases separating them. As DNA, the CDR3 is TGTGCCAGCAGTTCCGGGAATGCTGGTCAGCCCCAGCATTTT. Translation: CASSSGNAGQPQHF.

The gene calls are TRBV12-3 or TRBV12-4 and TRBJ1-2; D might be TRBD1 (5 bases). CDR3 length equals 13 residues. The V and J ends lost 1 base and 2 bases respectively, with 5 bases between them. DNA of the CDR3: TGTGCCAGCAGTTTAGGGGGCAACTATGGCTACACCTTC. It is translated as CASSLGGNYGYTF.

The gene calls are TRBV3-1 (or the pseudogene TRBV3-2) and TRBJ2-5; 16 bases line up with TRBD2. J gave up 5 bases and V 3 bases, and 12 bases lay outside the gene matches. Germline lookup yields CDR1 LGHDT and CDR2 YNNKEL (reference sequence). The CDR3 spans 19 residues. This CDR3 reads CASSHTQPGLAGGPETQYF. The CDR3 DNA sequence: TGTGCCAGCAGCCACACGCAACCGGGACTAGCGGGGGGGCCGGAGACCCAGTACTTC.

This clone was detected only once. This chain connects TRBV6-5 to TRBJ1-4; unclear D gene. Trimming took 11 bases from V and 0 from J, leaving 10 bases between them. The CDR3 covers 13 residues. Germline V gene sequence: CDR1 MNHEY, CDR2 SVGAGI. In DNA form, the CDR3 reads TGTGCCGGGCGATTTGCAACTAATGAAAAACTGTTTTTT. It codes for CAGRFATNEKLFF.

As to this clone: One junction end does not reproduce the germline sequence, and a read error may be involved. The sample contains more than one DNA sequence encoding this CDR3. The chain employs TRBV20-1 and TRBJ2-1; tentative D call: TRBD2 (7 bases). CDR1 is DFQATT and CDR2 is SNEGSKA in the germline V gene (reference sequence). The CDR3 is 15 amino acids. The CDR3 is CSASLGGGEIGEQFF. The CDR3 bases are TGTAGTGCTAGTCTCGGAGGGGGGGAGATTGGTGAGCAGTTCTTC.

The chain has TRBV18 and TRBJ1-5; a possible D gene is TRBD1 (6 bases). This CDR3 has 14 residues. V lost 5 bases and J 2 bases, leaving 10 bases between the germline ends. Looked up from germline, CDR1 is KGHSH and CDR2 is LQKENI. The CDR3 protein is CASSSPGGNQPQHF. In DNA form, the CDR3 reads TGTGCCAGCTCATCTCCAGGGGGCAATCAGCCCCAGCATTTT. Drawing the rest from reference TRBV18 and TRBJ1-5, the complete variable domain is NAGVMQNPRHLVRRRGQEARLRCSPMKGHSHVYWYRQLPEEGLKFMVYLQKENIIDESGMPKERFSAEFPKEGPSILRIQQVVRGDSAAYFCASSSPGGNQPQHFGDGTRLSIL.

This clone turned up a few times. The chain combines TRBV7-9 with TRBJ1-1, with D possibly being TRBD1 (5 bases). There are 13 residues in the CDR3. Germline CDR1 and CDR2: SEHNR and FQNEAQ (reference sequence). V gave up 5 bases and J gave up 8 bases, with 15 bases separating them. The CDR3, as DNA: TGTGCCAGCAGCCCCACCCCCCAGGGAGAAGCTTTCTTT. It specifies CASSPTPQGEAFF.

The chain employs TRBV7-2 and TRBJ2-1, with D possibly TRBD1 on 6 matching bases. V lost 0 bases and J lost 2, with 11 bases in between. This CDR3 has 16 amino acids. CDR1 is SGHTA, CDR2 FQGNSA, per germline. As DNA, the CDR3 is TGTGCCAGCAGCTTAGCCCAGGGGATCCCCTACAATGAGCAGTTCTTC. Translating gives CASSLAQGIPYNEQFF. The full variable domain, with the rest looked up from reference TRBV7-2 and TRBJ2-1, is GAGVSQSPSNKVTEKGKDVELRCDPISGHTALYWYRQSLGQGLEFLIYFQGNSAPDKSGLPSDRFSAERTGGSVSTLTIQRTQQEDSAVYLCASSLAQGIPYNEQFFGPGTRLTVL.

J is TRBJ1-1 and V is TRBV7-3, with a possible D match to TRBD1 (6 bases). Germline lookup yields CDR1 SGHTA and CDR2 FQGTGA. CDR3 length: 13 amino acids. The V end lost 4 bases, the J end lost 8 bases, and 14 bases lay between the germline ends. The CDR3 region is CASSSTGTSEAFF. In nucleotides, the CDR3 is TGTGCCAGCAGCTCGACAGGAACGTCGGAAGCTTTCTTT.

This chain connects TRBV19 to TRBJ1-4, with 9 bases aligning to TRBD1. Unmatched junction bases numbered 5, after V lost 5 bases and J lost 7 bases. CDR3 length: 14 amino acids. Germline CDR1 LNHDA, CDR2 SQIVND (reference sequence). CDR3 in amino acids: CASSEQGAREKLFF. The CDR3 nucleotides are TGTGCCAGTAGTGAACAGGGGGCTCGTGAAAAACTGTTTTTT. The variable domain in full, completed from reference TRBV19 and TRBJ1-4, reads DGGITQSPKYLFRKEGQNVTLSCEQNLNHDAMYWYRQDPGQGLRLIYYSQIVNDFQKGDIAEGYSVSREKKESFPLTVTSAQKNPTAFYLCASSEQGAREKLFFGSGTQLSVL.

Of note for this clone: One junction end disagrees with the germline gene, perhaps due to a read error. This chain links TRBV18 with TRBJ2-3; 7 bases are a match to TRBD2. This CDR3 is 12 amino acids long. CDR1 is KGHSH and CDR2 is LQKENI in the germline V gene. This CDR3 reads CVSGASKDTQYF. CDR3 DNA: TGTGTCAGCGGGGCCAGCAAGGATACGCAGTATTTT.

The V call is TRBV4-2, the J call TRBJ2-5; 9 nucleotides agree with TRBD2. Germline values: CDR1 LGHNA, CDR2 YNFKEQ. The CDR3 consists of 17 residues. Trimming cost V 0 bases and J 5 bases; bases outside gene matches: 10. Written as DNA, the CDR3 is TGTGCCAGCAGCCAAGAGTCCCGCGGGGGGGCCGCGGAGACCCAGTACTTC. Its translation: CASSQESRGGAAETQYF.

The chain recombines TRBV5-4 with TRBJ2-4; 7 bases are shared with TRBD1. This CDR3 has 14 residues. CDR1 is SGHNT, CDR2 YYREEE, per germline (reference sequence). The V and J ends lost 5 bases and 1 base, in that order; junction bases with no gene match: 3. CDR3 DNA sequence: TGTGCCAGCAGGCCGGACAGGGCCAAAAACATTCAGTACTTC. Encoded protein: CASRPDRAKNIQYF. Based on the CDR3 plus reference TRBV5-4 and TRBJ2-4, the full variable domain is ETGVTQSPTHLIKTRGQQVTLRCSSQSGHNTVSWYQQALGQGPQFIFQYYREEENGRGNFPPRFSGLQFPNYSSELNVNALELDDSALYLCASRPDRAKNIQYFGAGTRLSVL.

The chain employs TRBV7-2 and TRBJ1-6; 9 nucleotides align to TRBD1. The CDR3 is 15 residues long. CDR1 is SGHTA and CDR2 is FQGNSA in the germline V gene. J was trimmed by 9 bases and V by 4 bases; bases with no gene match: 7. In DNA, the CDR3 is TGTGCCAGCAGCTCCGCCCGGGACAGGGCTTCACCCCTCCACTTT. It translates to CASSSARDRASPLHF.

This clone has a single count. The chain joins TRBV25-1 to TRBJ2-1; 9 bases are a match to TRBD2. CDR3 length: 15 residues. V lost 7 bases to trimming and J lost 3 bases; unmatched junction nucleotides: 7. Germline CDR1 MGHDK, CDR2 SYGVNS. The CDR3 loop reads CASTAGRGGYNEQFF. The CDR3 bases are TGTGCCAGCACCGCGGGGCGGGGGGGCTACAATGAGCAGTTCTTC.

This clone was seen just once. The CDR3: CASSFGGPSYEQYF. CDR3 DNA sequence: TGTGCCAGCAGTTTCGGAGGACCTTCCTACGAGCAGTACTTC. The rearrangement joins TRBV28 to TRBJ2-7; D is perhaps TRBD2 (5 bases). The CDR3 is made up of 14 amino acids. The V gene lost 3 bases and the J gene lost 1 base, with 10 bases spanning the gap. Germline V lookup: CDR1 MDHEN, CDR2 SYDVKM.

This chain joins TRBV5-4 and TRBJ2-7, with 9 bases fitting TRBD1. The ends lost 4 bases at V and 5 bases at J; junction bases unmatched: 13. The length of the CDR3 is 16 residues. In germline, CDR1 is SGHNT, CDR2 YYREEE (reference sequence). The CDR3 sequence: CASSTSGTGIVHEQYF. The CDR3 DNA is TGTGCCAGCAGCACCTCCGGGACAGGGATTGTCCACGAGCAGTACTTC.